The 30 T cell receptor beta chains reported below all come from one sample, sequenced in a study of blood T cell repertoires in COVID-19. Repertoires were generated with immunoSEQ multiplex PCR, while TCRdb's copy carries only in-frame clones and drops some. The sample carries approximately 92,000 clones, 84% recorded once. Sequenced: peripheral blood. Source of these receptors: a man between 65 and 85 years old with active or convalescent COVID-19.

The chain carries TRBV10-3 and TRBJ2-5, with 10 bases that match TRBD2. Germline V lookup: CDR1 ENHRY, CDR2 SYGVKD. The CDR3 covers 13 residues. Losses at the gene ends were 6 bases for V and 3 bases for J; bases not matched to a gene: 1. This CDR3 is CAIRLAGEETQYF. CDR3 nucleotides: TGTGCCATCAGGCTAGCGGGGGAAGAGACCCAGTACTTC.

This chain joins TRBV6-5 and TRBJ1-2, with unresolved D. The CDR3 spans 14 residues. From germline, CDR1 is MNHEY and CDR2 SVGAGI. Trimming took 0 bases from V and 0 from J, leaving 5 bases between them. CDR3 loop: CASSYSYTNYGYTF. Written as DNA, the CDR3 is TGTGCCAGCAGTTACTCATACACTAACTATGGCTACACCTTC.

The chain has TRBV19 and TRBJ2-5; the match to TRBD2 covers 14 bases. After removal of 4 bases from V and 5 bases from J, the junction contained 9 bases not matched to a gene. Germline V gene data show CDR1 as LNHDA and CDR2 as SQIVND (reference sequence). This CDR3 region has 17 residues. The CDR3 sequence: CASSTGTSGGLGETQYF. The CDR3 DNA reads TGTGCCAGTAGTACCGGGACTAGCGGGGGCCTAGGGGAGACCCAGTACTTC.

CDR3 in amino acids: CASSSLLAGAEQFF. Written as DNA, the CDR3 is TGTGCCAGCAGCTCCCTACTAGCGGGGGCTGAGCAGTTCTTC. The chain links TRBV7-2 to TRBJ2-1; 11 bases agree with TRBD2. This CDR3 comprises 14 residues. The ends lost 4 bases at V and 9 bases at J; junction bases unmatched: 5. CDR1 is SGHTA, CDR2 FQGNSA, per germline.

This clone occurred once. The rearrangement joins TRBV6-1 to TRBJ1-2; maybe TRBD1 (5 bases). V lost 1 base to trimming and J lost 4 bases, with 10 bases between them. CDR1 and CDR2 from the germline V gene are MNHNS and SASEGT. The CDR3 covers 14 residues. CDR3 sequence reads: CASSEGPGGYGYTF. CDR3 in DNA: TGTGCCAGCAGTGAAGGGCCCGGGGGCTATGGCTACACCTTC.

This chain joins TRBV11-2 and TRBJ2-7; unclear D gene. Germline V gene data show CDR1 as SGHAT and CDR2 as FQNNGV. The CDR3 contains 13 residues. V shed 5 bases and J shed 2 bases, with 10 bases lying between them. Here the CDR3 DNA reads TGTGCCAGCAGCCCAAATATAGCCTACGAGCAGTACTTC. It encodes CASSPNIAYEQYF.

This chain joins TRBV7-9 and TRBJ2-7; D not resolved. Per the germline V gene, CDR1 is SEHNR and CDR2 is FQNEAQ (reference sequence). The CDR3 contains 13 residues. The germline V and J ends were trimmed by 5 bases and 3 bases, with 11 bases remaining between them. The CDR3, as DNA: TGTGCCAGCAGCGTGAGTCCTAGCTACGAGCAGTACTTC. Protein: CASSVSPSYEQYF.

The V gene is TRBV6-5, the J gene TRBJ2-3; D unresolved. Germline V gene sequence: CDR1 MNHEY, CDR2 SVGAGI. Trimming took off 5 bases at V and 5 bases at J, with 11 bases between the two ends. This CDR3 comprises 13 residues. CDR3 bases: TGTGCCAGCAGTCTCCGCGGCGGAGATACGCAGTATTTT. Encoded protein: CASSLRGGDTQYF.

This clone has only one observation. The chain uses TRBV18 and TRBJ1-1; D may be TRBD1 (6 bases). V lost 3 bases and J 6 bases, leaving 14 bases between the germline ends. From germline, CDR1 is KGHSH and CDR2 LQKENI. The CDR3 consists of 14 residues. The CDR3: CASSPDRLSAEAFF. The CDR3 DNA is TGTGCCAGCTCACCCGACAGGCTTAGCGCTGAAGCTTTCTTT.

The chain links TRBV5-1 to TRBJ1-1; the match to TRBD1 covers 7 bases. CDR3 size: 15 residues. Germline V CDR1 and CDR2: SGHRS, YFSETQ. The V and J ends lost 2 bases and 5 bases, in that order; junction bases with no gene match: 9. CDR3 residues: CASSLYTGAGTEAFF. The CDR3 DNA reads TGCGCCAGCAGCTTATATACAGGGGCGGGTACTGAAGCTTTCTTT.

This clone has more than one count but fewer than ten. The chain links TRBV7-9 to TRBJ1-3, with D unclear. Germline CDR1 is SEHNR and CDR2 is FQNEAQ (reference sequence). The CDR3 has 15 residues. V was trimmed by 3 bases and J by 0 bases, leaving 9 bases between them. The CDR3 here is CASSLNTRSGNTIYF. As DNA, the CDR3 is TGTGCCAGCAGCTTGAACACCCGCTCTGGAAACACCATATATTTT.

The rearrangement links TRBV5-1 to TRBJ2-5; D call uncertain. V shed 2 bases and J shed 1 base, with 3 bases lying between them. CDR1 is SGHRS, CDR2 YFSETQ, per germline. This CDR3 contains 12 residues. The CDR3 loop is CASSFGQETQYF. CDR3 nucleotide sequence: TGCGCCAGCAGCTTCGGCCAAGAGACCCAGTACTTC.

The V and J genes are TRBV19 and TRBJ1-2, with 8 bases aligning to TRBD1. V gave up 4 bases and J gave up 4 bases; unmatched junction bases: 5. Per germline, CDR1 LNHDA and CDR2 SQIVND (reference sequence). This CDR3 region has 14 residues. CDR3 sequence: CASSNGQGGYGYTF. The DNA of the CDR3 is TGTGCCAGTAGTAACGGACAGGGCGGCTATGGCTACACCTTC.

The V and J genes are TRBV11-2 and TRBJ2-1; a weak D match, TRBD1 (6 bases). V lost 4 bases and J lost 2, with 24 bases in between. Per germline, CDR1 SGHAT and CDR2 FQNNGV. This CDR3 region has 19 residues. This CDR3 reads CASSSNRDTSMIAYNEQFF. The CDR3 DNA reads TGTGCCAGCAGCTCGAATCGGGACACGTCGATGATTGCCTACAATGAGCAGTTCTTC.

This chain connects TRBV9 to TRBJ1-1; 7 nucleotides line up with TRBD1. This CDR3 has 17 amino acids. Losses at the gene ends were 0 bases for V and 0 bases for J; bases not matched to a gene: 8. Germline lookup yields CDR1 SGDLS and CDR2 YYNGEE. The chain's CDR3 is CASSVGRTGPLNTEAFF. Written as DNA, the CDR3 is TGTGCCAGCAGCGTAGGACGGACAGGCCCTTTGAACACTGAAGCTTTCTTT.

The rearrangement links TRBV9 to TRBJ1-1, with unresolved D. V was trimmed by 0 bases and J by 4 bases, leaving 13 bases between them. CDR3 length equals 15 residues. In germline, CDR1 is SGDLS, CDR2 YYNGEE. Written as DNA, the CDR3 is TGTGCCAGCAGCGTAGAGGCGAGTGGAGGCACTGAAGCTTTCTTT. Amino acid sequence: CASSVEASGGTEAFF.

The chain combines TRBV5-1 with TRBJ2-3; D is possibly TRBD2 (5 bases). CDR1 and CDR2 from the germline V gene are SGHRS and YFSETQ. CDR3 length: 14 residues. Trimming shortened V by 2 bases and J by 1 base, and 8 bases separated the two germline ends. The CDR3 DNA is TGCGCCAGCAGCTTCGGACTGGGCACAGATACGCAGTATTTT. Protein: CASSFGLGTDTQYF.

CDR3 amino acids: CASSVDRVSGNTIYF. Here the CDR3 DNA reads TGTGCCAGCAGTGTTGACAGGGTCTCTGGAAACACCATATATTTT. V and J are TRBV2 and TRBJ1-3; 7 nucleotides line up with TRBD1. The trim removed 4 bases at V and 0 bases at J, leaving 3 bases unmatched. Germline loops: CDR1 SNHLY, CDR2 FYNNEI. The length of the CDR3 is 15 residues.

J is TRBJ2-1 and V is TRBV5-1, with 14 bases matching TRBD2. The J segment lost 4 bases and the V segment lost 4 bases, leaving 1 base of the junction unmatched. The germline CDR1 and CDR2 sequences are SGHRS and YFSETQ. This CDR3 region has 15 residues. This CDR3 is CASSGTSGSYNEQFF. The CDR3 region has the DNA TGCGCCAGCAGCGGGACTAGCGGGAGTTACAATGAGCAGTTCTTC.

The chain has TRBV5-5 and TRBJ2-7, with 7 positions matching TRBD1. The CDR3 consists of 16 residues. Germline V gene data show CDR1 as SGHKS and CDR2 as YYEKEE (reference sequence). V shed 5 bases and J 5 bases; nucleotides not matched to a gene: 16. The CDR3 sequence is CASRLGPTGRGNEQYF. CDR3 nucleotide sequence: TGTGCCAGCAGGCTGGGCCCGACAGGGAGAGGGAACGAGCAGTACTTC.

This sequence joins TRBV18 and TRBJ2-1, with 11 bases aligning to TRBD2. Trimming at V came to 5 bases and at J to 9 bases, leaving 12 bases not matched to a gene. The CDR3 is made up of 16 amino acids. Germline V lookup: CDR1 KGHSH, CDR2 LQKENI. The CDR3 bases are TGTGCCAGCTCAAAGACTAGCGGGGCTAAGACTCCTGAGCAGTTCTTC. Translating gives CASSKTSGAKTPEQFF. The full variable domain, in which reference TRBV18 and TRBJ2-1 provide the parts outside the CDR3, is NAGVMQNPRHLVRRRGQEARLRCSPMKGHSHVYWYRQLPEEGLKFMVYLQKENIIDESGMPKERFSAEFPKEGPSILRIQQVVRGDSAAYFCASSKTSGAKTPEQFFGPGTRLTVL.

The V call is TRBV29-1, the J call TRBJ1-5; 8 bases fit TRBD1. V dropped 5 bases and J dropped 7; count of bases not matched to a gene: 7. Germline V gene sequence: CDR1 SQVTM, CDR2 ANQGSEA. The CDR3 runs to 13 residues. The CDR3 protein is CSVRTGILQPQHF. CDR3 coding DNA: TGCAGCGTTCGGACAGGGATTCTGCAGCCCCAGCATTTT.

This sequence joins TRBV6-6 and TRBJ2-3; 14 nucleotides line up with TRBD2. CDR1 is MNHNY and CDR2 is SVGAGI in the germline V gene (reference sequence). The CDR3 extends over 16 amino acids. J was trimmed by 2 bases and V by 6 bases; bases with no gene match: 4. The CDR3 reads CASRRLAGGSTDTQYF. The CDR3 DNA reads as TGTGCCAGCAGGAGACTAGCGGGGGGGTCCACAGATACGCAGTATTTT.

The V and J genes are TRBV2 and TRBJ2-1; 9 nucleotides align to TRBD2. This CDR3 spans 17 amino acids. With V trimmed by 7 bases and J by 4 bases, 14 bases remained unmatched. CDR1 is SNHLY, CDR2 FYNNEI, per germline. CDR3 loop: CASTQDRTSAAYNEQFF. The CDR3 coding sequence is TGTGCCAGCACCCAGGACCGGACTAGCGCCGCGTACAATGAGCAGTTCTTC. Full variable domain (rest looked up from reference TRBV2 and TRBJ2-1): EPEVTQTPSHQVTQMGQEVILRCVPISNHLYFYWYRQILGQKVEFLVSFYNNEISEKSEIFDDQFSVERPDGSNFTLKIRSTKLEDSAMYFCASTQDRTSAAYNEQFFGPGTRLTVL.

The DNA of the CDR3 is TGTGCCAGCAGTCCCGGGACAGGGGGCTTTGCTAATGAAAAACTGTTTTTT. Protein sequence: CASSPGTGGFANEKLFF. This chain uses TRBV3-1 (or the pseudogene TRBV3-2) with TRBJ1-4; TRBD1 matches at 12 bases. The junction had 8 bases not matched to a gene; V was cut back by 6 bases and J by 3 bases. CDR3 length: 17 residues. Looked up from germline, CDR1 is LGHDT and CDR2 is YNNKEL (reference sequence).

V is TRBV28 and J is TRBJ1-1; possibly TRBD1 for D (6 bases). Per germline, CDR1 MDHEN and CDR2 SYDVKM. Trimming left V 5 bases short and J 5 bases short, with 18 bases between. The CDR3 loop spans 15 amino acids. The CDR3 sequence is CASSRPMGAGTEAFF. In DNA form, the CDR3 reads TGTGCCAGCAGTCGCCCGATGGGGGCAGGGACTGAAGCTTTCTTT.

This clone occurred once. This chain connects TRBV25-1 to TRBJ1-2, with D unclear. Germline V CDR1 and CDR2: MGHDK, SYGVNS. This CDR3 has 13 amino acids. The V gene lost 5 bases and the J gene lost 2 bases, with 9 bases spanning the gap. CDR3 nucleotides: TGTGCCAGCAGTATCACTTTGAACTATGGCTACACCTTC. Its translation: CASSITLNYGYTF.

This chain joins TRBV5-1 and TRBJ2-7; 7 positions match TRBD1. The germline gives CDR1 SGHRS, CDR2 YFSETQ. The V segment lost 4 bases and the J segment 4 bases; nucleotides outside the gene matches: 11. There are 15 residues in the CDR3. DNA for the CDR3: TGCGCCAGCAGCGTCGACAGGGAAGGACCATACGAGCAGTACTTC. Protein sequence: CASSVDREGPYEQYF.

This chain joins TRBV30 and TRBJ1-4; D perhaps matches TRBD1 (5 bases). Trimming removed 0 bases from V and 7 bases from J, with 9 bases in between. The CDR3 contains 13 residues. Germline V gene sequence: CDR1 GTSNPN, CDR2 SVGIG (reference sequence). The CDR3 DNA is TGTGCCTGGAGTGTGTGGGGCACTGAAAAACTGTTTTTT. It specifies CAWSVWGTEKLFF.

The rearrangement uses TRBV7-2 and TRBJ2-7, with 15 positions matching TRBD2. Looked up from germline, CDR1 is SGHTA and CDR2 is FQGNSA. With 5 bases clipped from V and 5 bases from J, the junction kept 4 bases outside the gene matches. CDR3 length: 15 amino acids. The CDR3, as DNA: TGTGCCAGCAGCGAAGGACTAGCGGGGGGGCACGAGCAGTACTTC. Its protein product is CASSEGLAGGHEQYF. Full variable domain (outside the CDR3, taken from reference TRBV7-2 and TRBJ2-7): GAGVSQSPSNKVTEKGKDVELRCDPISGHTALYWYRQSLGQGLEFLIYFQGNSAPDKSGLPSDRFSAERTGGSVSTLTIQRTQQEDSAVYLCASSEGLAGGHEQYFGPGTRLTVT.